This TCR beta chain was found in a study of cytomegalovirus exposure and HLA in healthy donors. Study-wide context: A prior analysis found about 120 million unique TCR beta sequences from about 179 million T cells. Regarding the study as a whole: In vitro assays verified that three CMV-associated chains recognized CMV antigens specifically.

In the case of this clone: Its antigen is unidentified.

In the PCR, 60 Vbeta and 13 Jbeta primers were used. Sequencing used immunoSEQ multiplex PCR; TCRdb keeps in-frame clones, though not all of them. The table records under 200,000 clones, around 80% of them present only once. V was pared by 0 bases and J by 2 bases, with 3 bases of the junction left unmatched. Germline V gene data show CDR1 as MNHEY and CDR2 as SVGAGI. The CDR3 is made up of 15 amino acids. The TCR was taken from a human donor in good health. Input material: PBMCs. The rearrangement links TRBV6-5 to TRBJ1-1; 7 bases are a match to TRBD1. The CDR3, as DNA: TGTGCCAGCAGTTACTCGGGGACAGTCAACACTGAAGCTTTCTTT. Translating it yields CASSYSGTVNTEAFF.